The 14 T cell receptor beta chains below come from one sample, sequenced in a study of somatic mutations in cytotoxic T cells in rheumatoid arthritis. Using immunoSEQ multiplex PCR, the repertoire was profiled, and TCRdb retains in-frame clones only, with some absent. This repertoire shows around 660 clones, roughly 80% found once; its top ten account for approximately 13%. The sequencing sample was made of synovial fluid. The receptors stem from a man between 70 and 80 years old with rheumatoid arthritis.

This clone came up a few times. V usage is TRBV15 and J usage is TRBJ2-1; 11 bases fit TRBD2. Germline CDR1 is LNHNV and CDR2 is YYDKDF (reference sequence). CDR3 length: 14 residues. The V and J ends lost 4 bases and 5 bases, in that order; junction bases with no gene match: 1. The CDR3 loop is CATSTGLADNEQFF. The CDR3 nucleotides are TGTGCCACCAGCACGGGACTAGCGGACAATGAGCAGTTCTTC.

The J gene is TRBJ2-2, the V gene TRBV2; 7 bases align to TRBD1. V dropped 5 bases and J dropped 10; count of bases not matched to a gene: 13. Germline CDR1 reads SNHLY; CDR2 reads FYNNEI. The CDR3 is 15 residues long. Here the CDR3 DNA reads TGTGCCAGCAGTCCTTCCCCTGTAGGGGGCCCGGAGCTGTTTTTT. Protein: CASSPSPVGGPELFF.

Concerning this clone itself: Relative to the germline gene, one junction end is altered; a read error may explain this. CDR3 DNA sequence: TGTGCCAGCAGCAACGGACAGGGGGAGGGGGCTCGTTTT. As protein: CASSNGQGEGARF. The chain recombines TRBV4-2 with TRBJ1-1, with 10 bases lining up with TRBD1. Germline CDR1 and CDR2: LGHNA and YNFKEQ. This CDR3 has 13 amino acids.

V usage is TRBV11-2 and J usage is TRBJ1-2; D is undetermined. Germline CDR1 reads SGHAT; CDR2 reads FQNNGV. The CDR3 is 14 residues long. Trimming took off 2 bases at V and 3 bases at J, with 10 bases between the two ends. This CDR3 reads CASSLRRGDYGYTF. The CDR3 coding sequence is TGTGCCAGCAGCTTACGCCGCGGGGACTATGGCTACACCTTC.

In its sample, this clone was seen a few times. The chain employs TRBV6-1 and TRBJ1-2; 7 nucleotides agree with TRBD1. CDR1 and CDR2 from the germline V gene are MNHNS and SASEGT. CDR3 length: 15 residues. The trim removed 1 base at V and 2 bases at J, leaving 4 bases unmatched. The chain's CDR3 is CASSEEAGGNYGYTF. The CDR3 DNA sequence: TGTGCCAGCAGTGAAGAGGCAGGGGGAAACTATGGCTACACCTTC.

This clone has a single count. V and J are TRBV7-2 and TRBJ1-1; 9 nucleotides match TRBD1. The CDR3 is made up of 14 amino acids. The J segment lost 5 bases and the V segment lost 6 bases, leaving 7 bases of the junction unmatched. CDR1 and CDR2 (germline): SGHTA, FQGNSA. CDR3 nucleotides: TGTGCCAGCAGTTCCGGGACAGGGTGGACTGAAGCTTTCTTT. Its protein product is CASSSGTGWTEAFF.

In its sample, this clone was seen a few times. This sequence joins TRBV6-6 and TRBJ1-6; 7 bases align to TRBD1. The V gene's germline CDR1 is MNHNY and CDR2 SVGAGI (reference sequence). With 0 bases clipped from V and 8 bases from J, the junction kept 4 bases outside the gene matches. This CDR3 contains 15 residues. CDR3 bases: TGTGCCAGCAGTTACTCGCAAGGGGGCCATTCACCCCTCCACTTT. Its translation: CASSYSQGGHSPLHF.

V gene TRBV4-1 combines with J gene TRBJ2-1; maybe TRBD2 (6 bases). This CDR3 has 15 amino acids. The germline V and J ends were trimmed by 7 bases and 4 bases, with 17 bases remaining between them. Germline lookup yields CDR1 MGHRA and CDR2 YSYEKL. This chain's CDR3 is CASTPSGPEYNEQFF. CDR3 nucleotides: TGCGCCAGCACCCCCAGCGGGCCAGAGTACAATGAGCAGTTCTTC.

This clone was counted a few times. CDR3 coding DNA: TGCAGCGTGTCATACAGGGGGGGGTACGAGCAGTACTTC. It translates to CSVSYRGGYEQYF. The chain employs TRBV29-1 and TRBJ2-7; D possibly corresponds to TRBD1 (8 bases). The CDR3 is made up of 13 amino acids. CDR1 is SQVTM and CDR2 is ANQGSEA in the germline V gene. V lost 6 bases, J lost 4 bases, and 16 bases lay in between.

This sequence joins TRBV30 and TRBJ2-7; D might be TRBD1 (6 bases). CDR3 length: 12 residues. V dropped 5 bases and J dropped 2 bases, with 10 bases sitting between them. Germline V gene lookup returns CDR1 GTSNPN and CDR2 SVGIG (reference sequence). CDR3 DNA sequence: TGTGCCTGGGGCCGGGACACCTACGAGCAGTACTTC. It yields the protein CAWGRDTYEQYF.

This chain uses TRBV27 with TRBJ2-7, with 8 bases lining up with TRBD2. CDR3 length: 13 amino acids. V gave up 4 bases and J gave up 7 bases; unmatched junction bases: 6. Germline assignment: CDR1 MNHEY and CDR2 SMNVEV (reference sequence). The CDR3: CASSWTGGREQYF. In DNA, the CDR3 is TGTGCCAGCAGTTGGACGGGGGGGCGAGAGCAGTACTTC.

The chain's CDR3 is CASSPPGQGHSNQPQHF. The CDR3 DNA reads as TGCGCCAGCAGCCCGCCGGGACAGGGACATAGCAATCAGCCCCAGCATTTT. The chain couples TRBV5-1 to TRBJ1-5, with 9 bases aligning to TRBD1. Germline V CDR1 and CDR2: SGHRS, YFSETQ. The V and J ends lost 4 bases and 0 bases, in that order; junction bases with no gene match: 8. CDR3 length: 17 residues. The variable domain in full, with the rest retrieved from reference TRBV5-1 and TRBJ1-5, is KAGVTQTPRYLIKTRGQQVTLSCSPISGHRSVSWYQQTPGQGLQFLFEYFSETQRNKGNFPGRFSGRQFSNSRSEMNVSTLELGDSALYLCASSPPGQGHSNQPQHFGDGTRLSIL.

The CDR3 nucleotides are TGTGCCAGTGGTGGGCAGTCGGCAGAGACCCAGTACTTC. This translates into CASGGQSAETQYF. The V gene is TRBV28, the J gene TRBJ2-5; D not certain. With 9 bases removed from V and 4 bases from J, the gap between germline ends came to 15 bases. Germline CDR1 is MDHEN and CDR2 is SYDVKM. This CDR3 comprises 13 residues.

The V and J genes are TRBV6-1 and TRBJ1-2; 9 bases agree with TRBD1. The CDR3 runs to 14 residues. V trimming: 6 bases; J trimming: 5 bases; junction bases outside the gene matches: 7. CDR1 MNHNS and CDR2 SASEGT come from the germline V gene. The CDR3 sequence is CASRAGTGKYGYTF. The CDR3 DNA follows: TGTGCCAGCAGGGCCGGGACAGGGAAGTATGGCTACACCTTC.